This T cell receptor beta chain was sequenced during a study of beta chain features in type 1 diabetes. What was sequenced were expressed TCRB transcripts, since all of the isolated RNA had been reverse transcribed. Using immunoSEQ multiplex PCR, the repertoire was profiled, and TCRdb retains in-frame clones only, with some absent. This sample yields 330,000 or so clones, of which roughly 13% are seen a single time; 0.0095% to 0.011% belongs to the top ten. The CDR3 contains 15 residues. V dropped 2 bases and J dropped 1; count of bases not matched to a gene: 1. CDR1 is SEHNR and CDR2 is FQNEAQ in the germline V gene (reference sequence). Overall study findings and caveats: The cDNA sequencing approach could over-represent high-TCR-expressing cells. TCRB CDR3s from Type 1 diabetes patients were moderately but significantly shorter in all four CD4+ subsets.

CD4+ naive, central memory, regulatory and stem cell-like memory subsets were isolated by sorting on CD45RO/CCR7/CD25/CD127/CD95/CD27. Purity of each sorted population was above 95%. With respect to this clone: What it binds is not known.

The sequenced material came from naive CD4+ T cells from blood. The sequence was obtained from a woman aged 18-30 years with type 1 diabetes. The chain employs TRBV7-9 and TRBJ2-2; 7 bases align to TRBD1. The CDR3 loop is CASSLRQGNTGELFF. CDR3 coding DNA: TGTGCCAGCAGCTTAAGACAGGGGAACACCGGGGAGCTGTTTTTT.